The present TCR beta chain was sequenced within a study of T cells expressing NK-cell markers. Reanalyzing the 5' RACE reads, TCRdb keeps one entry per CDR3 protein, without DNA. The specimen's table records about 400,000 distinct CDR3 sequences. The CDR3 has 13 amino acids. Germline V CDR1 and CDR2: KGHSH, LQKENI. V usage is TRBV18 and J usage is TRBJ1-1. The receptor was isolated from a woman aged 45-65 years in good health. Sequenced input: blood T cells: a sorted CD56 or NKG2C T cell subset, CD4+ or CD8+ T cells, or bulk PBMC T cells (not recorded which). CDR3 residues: CASGTASITEAFF.